These T cell receptor beta chains were read from a single sample in a study of T cell responses to AZD1222 COVID-19 vaccine. TCRdb's copy holds only in-frame clones and misses some; the assay was immunoSEQ multiplex PCR. This table holds 110,000 or so clones, roughly 89% found once. The material was peripheral blood, obtained on day 0 of AZD1222 vaccination. Receptors originate from an adult in good health. Both conserved end residues are part of each CDR3. D genes are given only for firm matches. Rows may omit the clone size; those that give it use once, few, many or a size class.

>NA|NA|TRBJ1-2|TRBV7-8
CASSLTDDYGYAF
TGTGCCAGCAGCTTGACAGACGACTATGGCTACGCCTTC
>NA|NA|TRBJ1-4|TRBV27
CASRPAANEKLFF
TGTGCCAGCAGACCCGCGGCTAATGAAAAACTGTTTTTT
>NA|NA|TRBJ2-1|TRBV7-9
CASSSRWSSYNEQFF
TGTGCCAGCAGCAGTCGGTGGAGCTCCTACAATGAGCAGTTCTTC
>NA|NA|TRBJ1-6|TRBV6-5
CASSPGGGSPLHF
TGTGCCAGCAGCCCCGGGGGCGGATCACCCCTCCACTTT
>NA|NA|TRBJ1-1|TRBV9
CASSVTGLNTEAFF
TGTGCCAGCAGCGTAACAGGGCTGAACACTGAAGCTTTCTTT
>NA|NA|TRBJ2-3|TRBV15
CATSTGGGTQYF
TGTGCCACCAGCACCGGGGGTGGTACGCAGTATTTT
>few|NA|TRBJ1-3|TRBV5-1
CASSLQGPDSGNTIYF
TGCGCCAGCAGCTTGCAGGGACCTGACTCTGGAAACACCATATATTTT
>NA|NA|TRBJ1-1|TRBV9
CASSVGGGSDTEAFF
TGTGCCAGCAGCGTAGGTGGGGGTAGCGACACTGAAGCTTTCTTT
>NA|NA|TRBJ2-6|TRBV12-3/TRBV12-4
CASTEINVLTF
TGTGCCAGCACCGAAATCAACGTCCTGACTTTC
>NA|NA|TRBJ2-1|TRBV23-1
CASSQSITWLF
TGCGCCAGCAGTCAATCGATTACATGGCTCTTC
>NA|NA|TRBJ1-2|TRBV25-1
CASPRGRTLRGDYGYTF
TGTGCCAGCCCCCGGGGGCGTACATTAAGGGGTGACTATGGCTACACCTTC
>NA|NA|TRBJ2-4|TRBV23-1
CASTPRRTGKNIQYF
TGCGCCAGCACCCCTCGCAGGACTGGAAAAAACATTCAGTACTTC
>NA|NA|TRBJ2-7|TRBV9
CASSVMAATYEQYF
TGTGCCAGCAGCGTAATGGCGGCCACCTACGAGCAGTACTTC
>NA|NA|TRBJ2-1|TRBV19
CASSTNMGHPGNEQFF
TGTGCCAGTAGCACCAATATGGGACACCCCGGCAATGAGCAGTTCTTC
>NA|NA|TRBJ1-2|TRBV5-1
CASTRGGQIYGYTF
TGCGCCAGCACCAGAGGAGGACAGATCTATGGCTACACCTTC
>NA|TRBD1|TRBJ2-3|TRBV28
CASRMTGATDTQYF
TGTGCCAGCAGGATGACAGGGGCCACAGATACGCAGTATTTT
>NA|NA|TRBJ1-1|TRBV12-3/TRBV12-4
CASSGRGNIF
TGTGCCAGCAGTGGCAGGGGTAATATCTTT
>NA|NA|TRBJ1-2|TRBV30
CAWSYIHVGGPYGYTF
TGTGCCTGGAGTTACATTCATGTTGGGGGACCCTATGGCTACACCTTC
>NA|NA|TRBJ2-3|TRBV7-9
CASSLGGTDTQYF
TGTGCCAGCAGCTTAGGGGGCACAGATACGCAGTATTTT
>NA|NA|TRBJ2-1|TRBV5-1
CASSFEIQLHNEQFF
TGCGCCAGCAGCTTTGAAATTCAACTCCACAATGAGCAGTTCTTC
>NA|NA|TRBJ1-3|TRBV19
CASSPDLSGNTIYF
TGTGCCAGTAGTCCCGACCTCTCTGGAAACACCATATATTTT
>NA|TRBD2|TRBJ2-3|TRBV3-1/TRBV3-2
CASSQSGLADTQYF
TGTGCCAGCAGCCAATCGGGACTAGCGGATACGCAGTATTTT
>NA|NA|TRBJ1-2|TRBV7-8
CASSGIISGGYTF
TGTGCCAGCAGCGGAATCATTTCTGGAGGCTACACCTTC
>NA|NA|TRBJ2-1|TRBV9
CASSAGYNEQFF
TGTGCCAGCAGCGCCGGGTACAATGAGCAGTTCTTC
>NA|TRBD1|TRBJ1-3|TRBV19
CASSRTGTGNTIYF
TGTGCCAGTAGTCGGACAGGGACTGGAAACACCATATATTTT
>NA|NA|TRBJ1-5|TRBV6-5
CASAPGGANQPQHF
TGTGCCAGCGCCCCGGGAGGGGCGAATCAGCCCCAGCATTTT
>NA|NA|TRBJ1-2|TRBV3-1/TRBV3-2
CASSQDLYGYTF
TGTGCCAGCAGCCAAGATCTTTATGGCTACACCTTC
>once|NA|TRBJ2-2|TRBV15
CATSPSTGSNTGELFF
TGTGCCACCAGCCCCTCGACAGGCTCGAACACCGGGGAGCTGTTTTTT
>NA|TRBD1|TRBJ2-7|TRBV5-1
CASSPTGAGYEQYF
TGCGCCAGCAGCCCCACAGGGGCAGGGTACGAGCAGTACTTC
>NA|TRBD2|TRBJ2-5|TRBV6-5
CASTLAVGDQETQYF
TGTGCCAGCACTCTAGCGGTCGGGGACCAAGAGACCCAGTACTTC
>NA|NA|TRBJ2-2|TRBV7-6
CASSKITGNTGELFF
TGTGCCAGCAGCAAGATAACGGGGAACACCGGGGAGCTGTTTTTT
>NA|NA|TRBJ1-3|TRBV7-9
CASSPSGGSSGNTIYF
TGTGCCAGCAGCCCCTCCGGCGGTTCCTCTGGAAACACCATATATTTT
>NA|NA|TRBJ1-3|TRBV5-1
CASSLAGGSGNTIYF
TGCGCCAGCAGCTTGGCGGGGGGCTCTGGAAACACCATATATTTT
>NA|TRBD1|TRBJ1-5|TRBV5-6
CASTSGGDQPQHF
TGTGCCAGCACATCAGGGGGCGATCAGCCCCAGCATTTT
>NA|TRBD2|TRBJ2-1|TRBV19
CASYSGSGSYNEQFF
TGTGCCAGTTATAGCGGGAGCGGTTCCTACAATGAGCAGTTCTTC
>few|TRBD1|TRBJ1-6|TRBV6-2/TRBV6-3
CASSKGTGGFGSPLHF
TGTGCCAGCAGTAAAGGGACAGGGGGCTTTGGTTCACCCCTCCACTTT
>NA|TRBD2|TRBJ2-2|TRBV27
CASSFSGRAPGELFF
TGTGCCAGCAGTTTTAGCGGGAGGGCCCCCGGGGAGCTGTTTTTT
>NA|NA|TRBJ2-1|TRBV29-1
CSVEWLGGEQFF
TGCAGCGTTGAATGGCTGGGGGGTGAGCAGTTCTTC
>once|TRBD1|TRBJ1-2|TRBV2
CASSESWGQINYGYTF
TGTGCCAGCAGTGAAAGCTGGGGACAGATAAACTATGGCTACACCTTC
>NA|TRBD2|TRBJ2-7|TRBV27
CASSIGTSGAYEQYF
TGTGCCAGCAGTATCGGGACTAGCGGGGCCTACGAGCAGTACTTC
>NA|NA|TRBJ1-3|TRBV5-1
CASSKGTPGNTIYF
TGCGCCAGCAGTAAGGGGACACCCGGAAACACCATATATTTT
>NA|NA|TRBJ2-1|TRBV7-6
CASSLGQLDNEQFF
TGTGCCAGCAGCTTAGGTCAACTAGACAATGAGCAGTTCTTC
>NA|NA|TRBJ1-2|TRBV9
CASSVASLGYTF
TGTGCCAGCAGCGTAGCCAGTCTTGGCTACACCTTC
>NA|NA|TRBJ2-7|TRBV5-5
CASSLTTELIYEQYF
TGTGCCAGCAGTTTGACGACAGAATTAATCTACGAGCAGTACTTC
>NA|TRBD2|TRBJ2-7|TRBV28
CASRHGTSGRPYEQYF
TGTGCCAGCAGGCACGGGACTAGCGGGAGGCCCTACGAGCAGTACTTC
>NA|NA|TRBJ1-3|TRBV30
CAWTPSGSSGNTIYF
TGTGCCTGGACCCCCTCAGGTAGCTCTGGAAACACCATATATTTT